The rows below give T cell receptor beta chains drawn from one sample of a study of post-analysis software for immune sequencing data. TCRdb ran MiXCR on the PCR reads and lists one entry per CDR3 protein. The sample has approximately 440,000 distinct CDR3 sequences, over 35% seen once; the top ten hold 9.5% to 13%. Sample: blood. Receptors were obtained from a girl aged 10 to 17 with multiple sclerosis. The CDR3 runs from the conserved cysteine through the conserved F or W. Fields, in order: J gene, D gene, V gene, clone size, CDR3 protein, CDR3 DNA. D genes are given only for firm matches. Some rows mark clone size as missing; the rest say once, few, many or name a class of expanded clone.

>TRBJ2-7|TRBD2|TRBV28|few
CASSPFPTGLAGGGPSYEQYF
TGTGCCAGCAGTCCCTTCCCCACGGGACTAGCGGGAGGGGGACCATCCTACGAGCAGTACTTC
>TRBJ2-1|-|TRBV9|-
CASSVDIRSSYNEQFF
TGTGCCAGCAGCGTAGATATCAGAAGCTCCTACAATGAGCAGTTCTTC
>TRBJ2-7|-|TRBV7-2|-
CASSFRTVTYEQYF
TGTGCCAGCAGCTTCAGGACGGTTACCTACGAGCAGTACTTC
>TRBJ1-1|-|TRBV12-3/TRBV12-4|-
CASSLIDTEAFF
TGTGCCAGCAGTTTGATCGACACTGAAGCTTTCTTT
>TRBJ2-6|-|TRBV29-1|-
CSVAGNSGANVLTF
TGCAGCGTCGCCGGGAACTCTGGGGCCAACGTCCTGACTTTC
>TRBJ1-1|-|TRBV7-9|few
CASSQQGDEAFF
TGTGCCAGCAGCCAGCAGGGAGATGAAGCTTTCTTT
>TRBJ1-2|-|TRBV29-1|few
CSVESRVRGYTF
TGCAGCGTTGAGAGCAGGGTCAGGGGCTACACCTTC
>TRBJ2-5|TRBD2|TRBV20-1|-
CSASPSAGGQETQYF
TGCAGTGCTAGTCCTTCAGCGGGGGGACAAGAGACCCAGTACTTC
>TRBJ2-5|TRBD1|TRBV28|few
CASSFLGEGAGETQYF
TGTGCCAGCAGTTTCCTAGGAGAGGGGGCCGGGGAGACCCAGTACTTC
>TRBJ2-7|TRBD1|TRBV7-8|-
CASSLGGTAMSYEQYF
TGTGCCAGCAGCTTAGGTGGGACAGCTATGTCCTACGAGCAGTACTTC
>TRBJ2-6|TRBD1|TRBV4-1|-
CASRDRAQSGANVLTF
TGCGCCAGCCGGGACAGAGCACAATCTGGGGCCAACGTCCTGACTTTC
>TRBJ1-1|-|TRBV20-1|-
CSATTPTGTLYLTEAFF
TGCAGTGCGACCACACCAACAGGGACCTTGTATCTGACTGAAGCTTTCTTT
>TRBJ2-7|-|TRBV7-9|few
CASSLRDGIYEQYF
TGTGCCAGCAGCTTACGGGACGGCATATACGAGCAGTACTTC
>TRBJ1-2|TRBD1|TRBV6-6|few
CASIDRDFNYGYTF
TGTGCCAGCATCGACAGGGATTTTAACTATGGCTACACCTTC
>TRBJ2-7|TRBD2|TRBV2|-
CASKEGPASGSNEQYF
TGTGCCAGCAAGGAGGGGCCGGCTAGCGGGAGTAATGAGCAGTACTTC
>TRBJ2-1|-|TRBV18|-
CASLTDGAGEQFF
TGTGCCAGCTTGACAGACGGGGCGGGTGAGCAGTTCTTC
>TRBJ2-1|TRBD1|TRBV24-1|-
CATSGQGSSYNEQFF
TGTGCCACGTCGGGACAGGGGAGCTCCTACAATGAGCAGTTCTTC
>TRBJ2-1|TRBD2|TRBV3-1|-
CASSQTSGSPYNEQFF
TGTGCCAGCAGCCAAACTAGCGGGAGTCCCTACAATGAGCAGTTCTTC
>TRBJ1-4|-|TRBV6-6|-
CASSYSSGGVTNEKLFF
TGTGCCAGCAGTTACTCCAGCGGCGGGGTGACTAATGAAAAACTGTTTTTT
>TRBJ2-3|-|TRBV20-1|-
CSASGGTTDTQYF
TGCAGTGCTAGTGGCGGGACCACAGATACGCAGTATTTT
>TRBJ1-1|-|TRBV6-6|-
CASSSPTDSPNTEAFF
TGTGCCAGCAGTTCCCCTACGGACAGCCCGAACACTGAAGCTTTCTTT
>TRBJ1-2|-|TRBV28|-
CASSFPVGYGYTF
TGTGCCAGCAGTTTCCCCGTGGGCTATGGCTACACCTTC
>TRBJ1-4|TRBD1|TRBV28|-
CACRDRGEEKLFF
TGTGCCTGCAGGGACAGGGGCGAAGAAAAACTGTTTTTT
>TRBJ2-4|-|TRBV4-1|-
CASSQPLSPQNIQYF
TGCGCCAGCAGCCAACCTCTTAGCCCCCAAAACATTCAGTACTTC
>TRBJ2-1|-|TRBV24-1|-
CATSPPGTINEQFF
TGTGCCACCAGCCCCCCGGGGACAATCAATGAGCAGTTCTTC
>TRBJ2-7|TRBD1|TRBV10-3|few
CAISPGQGDYEQYF
TGTGCCATCAGTCCGGGACAGGGAGATTACGAGCAGTACTTC
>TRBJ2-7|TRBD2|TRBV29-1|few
CSVEEYGTSSYEQYF
TGCAGCGTTGAAGAATATGGGACTAGCTCCTACGAGCAGTACTTC
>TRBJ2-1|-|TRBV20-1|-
CCARTGNEQFF
TGCTGTGCTAGGACGGGGAATGAGCAGTTCTTC
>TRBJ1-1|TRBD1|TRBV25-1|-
CASSGQGSEAFF
TGTGCCAGCAGTGGACAGGGATCTGAAGCTTTCTTT
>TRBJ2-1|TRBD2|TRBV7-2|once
CASSLVSAGGRNEQFF
TGTGCCAGCAGCTTAGTCTCGGCGGGAGGGAGAAATGAGCAGTTCTTC
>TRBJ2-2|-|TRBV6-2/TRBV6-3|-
CASSSAGGELFF
TGTGCCAGCAGTTCAGCCGGTGGGGAGCTGTTTTTT
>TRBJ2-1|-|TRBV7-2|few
CASSLTARAYNEQFF
TGTGCCAGCAGCTTAACGGCCCGGGCCTACAATGAGCAGTTCTTC
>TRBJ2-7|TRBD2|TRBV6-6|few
CASSYGTNYEQYF
TGTGCCAGCAGTTACGGGACTAACTACGAGCAGTACTTC
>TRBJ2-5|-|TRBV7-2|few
CASGLKGGYAQETQYF
TGTGCCAGCGGATTAAAAGGGGGATACGCCCAAGAGACCCAGTACTTC
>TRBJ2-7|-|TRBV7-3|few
CASSADRYSYEQYF
TGTGCCAGCAGCGCCGACAGGTACTCCTACGAGCAGTACTTC
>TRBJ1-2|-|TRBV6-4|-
CASSDSANYGYTF
TGTGCCAGCAGTGACTCAGCTAACTATGGCTACACCTTC
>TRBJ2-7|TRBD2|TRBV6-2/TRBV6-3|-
CASSYTGGASSYEQYF
TGTGCCAGCAGTTACACGGGGGGAGCCAGCTCCTACGAGCAGTACTTC
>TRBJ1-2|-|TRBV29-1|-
CSVSGVAGYTF
TGCAGCGTTTCAGGGGTCGCTGGCTACACCTTC
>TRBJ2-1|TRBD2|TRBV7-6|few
CASIDGGLAGGEQFF
TGTGCCAGCATTGACGGGGGACTAGCGGGAGGTGAGCAGTTCTTC
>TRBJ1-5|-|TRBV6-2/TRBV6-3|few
CASRSVSNQPQHF
TGTGCCAGCAGAAGTGTTAGCAATCAGCCCCAGCATTTT
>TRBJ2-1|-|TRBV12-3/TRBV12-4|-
CASREGAMYNEQFF
TGTGCCAGCAGAGAAGGGGCCATGTACAATGAGCAGTTCTTC
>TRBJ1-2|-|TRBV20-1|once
CSASTMTGYGYTF
TGCAGTGCTAGCACCATGACAGGCTATGGCTACACCTTC
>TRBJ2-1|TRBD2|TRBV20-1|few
CSPWLTSGPSYNEQFF
TGCAGCCCATGGCTGACTAGCGGACCTTCGTACAATGAGCAGTTCTTC
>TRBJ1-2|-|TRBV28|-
CASSFSKGAYYGYTF
TGTGCCAGCAGTTTTTCCAAGGGAGCGTACTATGGCTACACCTTC
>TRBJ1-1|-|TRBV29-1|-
CSASDWNTEAFF
TGCAGCGCCTCAGATTGGAACACTGAAGCTTTCTTT
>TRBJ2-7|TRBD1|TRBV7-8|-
CASSLVWNPGGRSYEQYF
TGTGCCAGCAGCTTAGTCTGGAATCCAGGGGGTAGGTCCTACGAGCAGTACTTC
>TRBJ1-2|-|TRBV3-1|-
CASSPIRAFSGYTF
TGTGCCAGCAGCCCGATCAGGGCGTTCTCCGGCTACACCTTC
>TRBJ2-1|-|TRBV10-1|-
CASSESRRGGGQETQFF
TGCGCCAGCAGTGAGAGCAGGAGGGGAGGCGGCCAAGAGACCCAGTTCTTC
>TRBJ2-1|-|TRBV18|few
CASSPPLWGNNEQFF
TGTGCCAGCTCACCACCGCTTTGGGGCAACAATGAGCAGTTCTTC
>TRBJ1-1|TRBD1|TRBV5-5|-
CASSSQGGNTEAFF
TGTGCCAGCAGCTCCCAGGGGGGGAACACTGAAGCTTTCTTT
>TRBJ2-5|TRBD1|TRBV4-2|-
CASSQSRGREETQYF
TGTGCCAGCAGCCAGAGCAGGGGGCGGGAAGAGACCCAGTACTTC
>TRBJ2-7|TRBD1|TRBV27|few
CASSLNRDRGYEQYF
TGTGCCAGCAGTTTAAACCGGGACAGGGGTTACGAGCAGTACTTC
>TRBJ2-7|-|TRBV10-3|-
CAIGDARSYEQYF
TGTGCCATCGGGGACGCTCGCTCCTACGAGCAGTACTTC
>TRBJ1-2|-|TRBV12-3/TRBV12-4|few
CARVTGRPPNYGYTF
TGTGCCAGGGTAACAGGGAGGCCTCCTAACTATGGCTACACCTTC
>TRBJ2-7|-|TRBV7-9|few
CAIQGGSYEQYF
TGTGCCATCCAGGGGGGCTCCTACGAGCAGTACTTC
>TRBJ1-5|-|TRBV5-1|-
CASSLDRNQPQHF
TGCGCCAGCAGCTTAGACAGAAATCAGCCCCAGCATTTT